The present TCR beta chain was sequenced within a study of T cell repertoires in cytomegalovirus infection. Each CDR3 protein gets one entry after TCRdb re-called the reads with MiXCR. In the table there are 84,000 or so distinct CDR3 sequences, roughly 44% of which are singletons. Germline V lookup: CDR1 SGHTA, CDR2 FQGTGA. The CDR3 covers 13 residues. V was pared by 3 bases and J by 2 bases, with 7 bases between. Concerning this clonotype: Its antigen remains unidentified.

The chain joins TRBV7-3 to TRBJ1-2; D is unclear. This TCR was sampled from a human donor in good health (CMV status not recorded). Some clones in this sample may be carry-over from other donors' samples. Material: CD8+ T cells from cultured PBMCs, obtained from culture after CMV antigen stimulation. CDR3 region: CASSFGYNYGYTF. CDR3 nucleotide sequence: TGTGCCAGCAGCTTCGGGTACAACTATGGCTACACCTTC.